This TCR beta chain emerged from a study of early T cells in non-severe SARS-CoV-2 infection. As for the study in general: Chains stayed unpaired after sequencing of bulk RNA from unsorted whole blood. Overall study findings and caveats: Lookups in VDJdb leaned toward anti-spike CD8 responses and missed private and CD4 specificities.

This clonotype has more than one count but fewer than ten. Antigen specificity is unknown. The TCR library protocol attached unique molecular identifiers to the individual cDNA molecules. In TCRdb, the 5' RACE reads were re-called with MiXCR into one record per CDR3 protein. The sample has around 67,000 distinct CDR3 sequences; about 9.9% are singletons. This CDR3 spans 12 amino acids. CDR1 DFQATT and CDR2 SNEGSKA come from the germline V gene (reference sequence). The ends were cut back, 3 bases at V and 5 bases at J, with 10 bases in the middle. The TCR comes from an adult who was a healthcare worker with PCR-confirmed SARS-CoV-2 infection or an uninfected control (not recorded which). The chain joins TRBV20-1 to TRBJ2-5, with D possibly TRBD1 on 6 matching bases. Sequencing was performed on whole blood. The CDR3 is CSARGTRETQYF. CDR3 nucleotide sequence: TGCAGTGCTAGGGGGACAAGGGAGACCCAGTACTTC.